Listed below are T cell receptor beta chains from one sample, sequenced in a study of PD-1 blockade in classical Hodgkin lymphoma. Repertoires were generated with immunoSEQ multiplex PCR, while TCRdb's copy carries only in-frame clones and drops some. The sample comprises roughly 10,000 clones, about 80% of which are singletons, and roughly 33% rests with the top ten. Sequencing was performed on peripheral blood mononuclear cells (PBMCs), taken before the second cycle of nivolumab. All receptors come from a human donor with classical Hodgkin lymphoma. CDR3s include the opening cysteine and the closing phenylalanine or tryptophan. The D gene is left open where the match is weak. The size of a clone is reported for some rows only, either as once, few or many, or as a class for expanded clones.

clone_size: NA; v_call: TRBV11-2; j_call: TRBJ2-2; d_call: NA; cdr3_nt: TGTGCCAGCAGCCGCAGCGGGCTAAGGACCGGGGAGCTGTTTTTT; cdr3_aa: CASSRSGLRTGELFF
clone_size: NA; v_call: TRBV6-1; j_call: TRBJ2-2; d_call: TRBD1; cdr3_nt: TGTGCCACACGAGACAGGGGTCAAAACACCGGGGAGCTGTTTTTT; cdr3_aa: CATRDRGQNTGELFF
clone_size: once; v_call: TRBV15; j_call: TRBJ2-5; d_call: NA; cdr3_nt: TGTGCCACCGGGGATCCGAGGGAAGGAGAGACCCAGTACTTC; cdr3_aa: CATGDPREGETQYF
clone_size: NA; v_call: TRBV5-6; j_call: TRBJ2-3; d_call: TRBD1; cdr3_nt: TGTGCCAGCAGCTTGGATACTGACAGGGAGCGCACAGATACGCAGTATTTT; cdr3_aa: CASSLDTDRERTDTQYF
clone_size: NA; v_call: TRBV9; j_call: TRBJ2-1; d_call: NA; cdr3_nt: TGTGCCAGCAGCGCACAGGGAAACTACAATGAGCAGTTCTTC; cdr3_aa: CASSAQGNYNEQFF
clone_size: NA; v_call: TRBV19; j_call: TRBJ1-5; d_call: NA; cdr3_nt: TGTGCCAGTAGTATAGGCGGCAGCAATAGCAATCAGCCCCAGCATTTT; cdr3_aa: CASSIGGSNSNQPQHF
clone_size: once; v_call: TRBV25-1; j_call: TRBJ2-1; d_call: NA; cdr3_nt: TGTGCCAGCAGTGAATTTCAGTCTTACAATGAGCAGTTCTTC; cdr3_aa: CASSEFQSYNEQFF
clone_size: NA; v_call: TRBV7-8; j_call: TRBJ1-4; d_call: NA; cdr3_nt: TGTGCCAGCAGCCCTAAGCCGGGTTTTAATGAAAAACTGTTTTTT; cdr3_aa: CASSPKPGFNEKLFF
clone_size: NA; v_call: TRBV4-1; j_call: TRBJ1-3; d_call: TRBD1; cdr3_nt: TGCGCCAGCAGCCAAGGTCGACAGGGAACGGGAGGAAACACCATATATTTT; cdr3_aa: CASSQGRQGTGGNTIYF
clone_size: NA; v_call: TRBV5-8; j_call: TRBJ2-1; d_call: NA; cdr3_nt: TGTGCCAGCAGCTTTGAACTGGTCCCTACCAACAAGAATGAGCAGTTCTTC; cdr3_aa: CASSFELVPTNKNEQFF
clone_size: NA; v_call: TRBV28; j_call: TRBJ2-5; d_call: NA; cdr3_nt: TGTGCCAGCAGTTTATCCAGAGGCGGGAATATACAAGAGACCCAGTACTTC; cdr3_aa: CASSLSRGGNIQETQYF
clone_size: NA; v_call: TRBV11-3; j_call: TRBJ2-6; d_call: TRBD1; cdr3_nt: TGTGCCAGCAGCCAGACAGGGTATGGGGCCAACGTCCTGACTTTC; cdr3_aa: CASSQTGYGANVLTF
clone_size: NA; v_call: TRBV6-5; j_call: TRBJ2-1; d_call: NA; cdr3_nt: TGTGCCAGCAGTTACTCCAGACATGAGCAGTTCTTC; cdr3_aa: CASSYSRHEQFF
clone_size: NA; v_call: TRBV28; j_call: TRBJ1-1; d_call: NA; cdr3_nt: TGTGCCAGCAGTTCACCGGGAGGGGCCACTAGGGACACTGAAGCTTTCTTT; cdr3_aa: CASSSPGGATRDTEAFF
clone_size: NA; v_call: TRBV7-2; j_call: TRBJ2-7; d_call: NA; cdr3_nt: TGTGCCAGCAGCTTAACTAACTACGAGCAGTACTTC; cdr3_aa: CASSLTNYEQYF
clone_size: few; v_call: TRBV27; j_call: TRBJ2-7; d_call: NA; cdr3_nt: TGTGCCAGCAGTTTACTCCCAGGGTCATACTCCTACGAGCAGTACTTC; cdr3_aa: CASSLLPGSYSYEQYF
clone_size: once; v_call: TRBV9; j_call: TRBJ1-1; d_call: NA; cdr3_nt: TGTGCCAGCAGCACCCGACAGGACGAAACTGAAGCTTTCTTT; cdr3_aa: CASSTRQDETEAFF
clone_size: NA; v_call: TRBV6-1; j_call: TRBJ1-4; d_call: NA; cdr3_nt: TGTGCCAGCAGTGATCCCGGGACAAGGAATGAAAAACTGTTTTTT; cdr3_aa: CASSDPGTRNEKLFF
clone_size: NA; v_call: TRBV10-3; j_call: TRBJ2-3; d_call: NA; cdr3_nt: TGTGCCATCAAGGGGGGACAAAGCACAGATACGCAGTATTTT; cdr3_aa: CAIKGGQSTDTQYF
clone_size: NA; v_call: TRBV5-4; j_call: TRBJ2-2; d_call: TRBD1; cdr3_nt: TGTGCCAGCAGCTGGGACAGGACCAACACCGGGGAGCTGTTTTTT; cdr3_aa: CASSWDRTNTGELFF
clone_size: NA; v_call: TRBV10-3; j_call: TRBJ2-5; d_call: NA; cdr3_nt: TGTGCCATCAGTGATTACGGACGGGCCCAAGAGACCCAGTACTTC; cdr3_aa: CAISDYGRAQETQYF
clone_size: few; v_call: TRBV9; j_call: TRBJ2-7; d_call: TRBD2; cdr3_nt: TGTGCCAGCAGCGGAGGGACTAGCGTTAGCTCCTACGAGCAGTACTTC; cdr3_aa: CASSGGTSVSSYEQYF
clone_size: NA; v_call: TRBV29-1; j_call: TRBJ1-2; d_call: TRBD1; cdr3_nt: TGCAGCGTTGAGGTCACAGGGGGATATGGCTACACCTTC; cdr3_aa: CSVEVTGGYGYTF